The 20 T cell receptor beta chains presented below share a single source sample, sequenced in a study of shared clonotypes between healthy human individuals. The data were produced by immunoSEQ multiplex PCR, yet TCRdb's version contains in-frame clones alone and is incomplete. Found here are some 2.4 million clones, roughly 93% of them singletons; the top ten hold 0.36%. Sample: naive CD4+ T cells from PBMCs. This sample's subset: CD45RA+ positively selected. These receptors all come from a man aged 18 to 29 in good health. Some clones in this sample may be carry-over from other donors' samples.

The J gene is TRBJ2-3, the V gene TRBV7-9; no definite D call. The CDR3 is 12 residues long. CDR1 is SEHNR and CDR2 is FQNEAQ in the germline V gene (reference sequence). V lost 8 bases, J lost 2 bases, and 8 bases lay in between. The CDR3 reads CASESATDTQYF. The DNA of the CDR3 is TGTGCCAGCGAGTCGGCCACAGATACGCAGTATTTT.

The genes are TRBV7-3 and TRBJ1-4; tentatively, D is TRBD1 (5 bases). The V end lost 1 base, the J end lost 0 bases, and 12 bases lay between the germline ends. CDR3 length: 17 residues. Germline CDR1 is SGHTA and CDR2 is FQGTGA. The CDR3 nucleotides are TGTGCCAGCAGCTTAAGCAGGGCCGTTGCAACTAATGAAAAACTGTTTTTT. This sequence encodes CASSLSRAVATNEKLFF. Full variable domain (outside the CDR3, taken from reference TRBV7-3 and TRBJ1-4): GAGVSQTPSNKVTEKGKYVELRCDPISGHTALYWYRQSLGQGPEFLIYFQGTGAADDSGLPNDRFFAVRPEGSVSTLKIQRTERGDSAVYLCASSLSRAVATNEKLFFGSGTQLSVL.

The gene calls are TRBV4-2 and TRBJ1-6; D remains ambiguous. Germline loops: CDR1 LGHNA, CDR2 YNFKEQ. CDR3 length: 13 amino acids. V was trimmed by 1 base and J by 11 bases, leaving 9 bases between them. The DNA of the CDR3 is TGTGCCAGCAGCCAAGTAGTCGGGCCACCCCTCCACTTT. This encodes CASSQVVGPPLHF.

The J gene is TRBJ2-5, the V gene TRBV30, with TRBD1 as a possible D gene (7 bases). CDR3 length: 14 residues. Germline lookup yields CDR1 GTSNPN and CDR2 SVGIG (reference sequence). Trimming removed 6 bases at V and 9 bases at J, with 23 bases between. The CDR3 DNA reads as TGTGCCTGCCAGGGGGACTCTCTTATTGGGGCCCAGTACTTC. It encodes CACQGDSLIGAQYF.

This rearrangement joins TRBV18 to TRBJ1-5, with 7 positions matching TRBD1. Germline V gene data show CDR1 as KGHSH and CDR2 as LQKENI. Germline trimming cut 2 bases from V and 3 bases from J; bases unmatched to any gene: 7. The CDR3 has 16 residues. The CDR3 here is CASSPTSGTDNQPQHF. CDR3 coding DNA: TGTGCCAGCTCACCAACATCCGGGACAGACAATCAGCCCCAGCATTTT.

This clone was observed a handful of times. Other DNA sequences in the sample encode the same CDR3. The chain is built from TRBV19 and TRBJ1-2; a weak D match, TRBD1 (5 bases). Per germline, CDR1 LNHDA and CDR2 SQIVND (reference sequence). The CDR3 has 13 residues. V shed 5 bases and J shed 2 bases, with 9 bases lying between them. CDR3 amino acids: CASSVQGNYGYTF. CDR3 DNA sequence: TGTGCCAGTAGTGTCCAGGGCAACTATGGCTACACCTTC.

The chain links TRBV18 to TRBJ1-1; D unresolved. The CDR3 extends over 14 amino acids. Between the trimmed V and J ends, which lost 2 bases and 1 base, there was a span of 8 bases. Per germline, CDR1 KGHSH and CDR2 LQKENI. The CDR3 DNA reads as TGTGCCAGCTCACCATGGACGGCGAACACTGAAGCTTTCTTT. Translation: CASSPWTANTEAFF.

The rearrangement joins TRBV2 to TRBJ1-4; the match to TRBD1 covers 7 bases. From germline, CDR1 is SNHLY and CDR2 FYNNEI. The V and J ends lost 6 bases and 10 bases, in that order; junction bases with no gene match: 11. The CDR3 extends over 14 amino acids. CDR3 residues: CASRLQGEGIKLFF. The CDR3 DNA follows: TGTGCCAGCAGGCTTCAGGGGGAGGGTATAAAACTGTTTTTT.

V is TRBV19 and J is TRBJ2-5; 10 nucleotides agree with TRBD2. Germline CDR1 is LNHDA and CDR2 is SQIVND (reference sequence). The V and J ends lost 5 bases and 5 bases, in that order; junction bases with no gene match: 5. CDR3 length equals 14 residues. DNA for the CDR3: TGTGCCAGTAGTCGAGCGGGAGGGCCGGAGACCCAGTACTTC. It specifies CASSRAGGPETQYF. Complete variable domain (other parts from reference TRBV19 and TRBJ2-5): DGGITQSPKYLFRKEGQNVTLSCEQNLNHDAMYWYRQDPGQGLRLIYYSQIVNDFQKGDIAEGYSVSREKKESFPLTVTSAQKNPTAFYLCASSRAGGPETQYFGPGTRLLVL.

The chain couples TRBV5-1 to TRBJ1-2; 7 nucleotides agree with TRBD1. Germline trimming cut 3 bases from V and 8 bases from J; bases unmatched to any gene: 7. Germline loops: CDR1 SGHRS, CDR2 YFSETQ. CDR3 length: 13 residues. The CDR3 DNA reads TGCGCCAGCAGCTCCCAGGGGGAAGGAGGCTACACCTTC. Its translation: CASSSQGEGGYTF.

The rearrangement joins TRBV9 to TRBJ2-5; D possibly corresponds to TRBD2 (5 bases). V lost 3 bases, J lost 4 bases, and 16 bases lay in between. CDR1 is SGDLS, CDR2 YYNGEE, per germline. This CDR3 region has 15 residues. The CDR3: CASSERPGGGETQYF. In DNA form, the CDR3 reads TGTGCCAGCAGCGAGAGACCTGGAGGAGGAGAGACCCAGTACTTC.

The V gene is TRBV4-3, the J gene TRBJ2-1, with 8 bases aligning to TRBD2. CDR1 is LGHNA and CDR2 is YSLEER in the germline V gene. The V segment lost 1 base and the J segment 9 bases; nucleotides outside the gene matches: 14. CDR3 length equals 17 residues. DNA of the CDR3: TGCGCCAGCAGCCAAGTAATACTAGCGGAGAGGGGAAGTGAGCAGTTCTTC. It codes for CASSQVILAERGSEQFF.

The rearrangement joins TRBV5-1 to TRBJ2-7; D is undetermined. Germline V gives CDR1 SGHRS, CDR2 YFSETQ. This CDR3 comprises 15 residues. Deletions cut 1 base from V and 1 base from J, with 12 bases between. CDR3 in DNA: TGCGCCAGCAGCTTGAGGGCCTCACGATCCTACGAGCAGTACTTC. This translates into CASSLRASRSYEQYF.

V usage is TRBV6-5 and J usage is TRBJ2-5; D is perhaps TRBD2 (5 bases). The J call may be mistaken, given a closer DNA end match to TRBJ2-7. Germline V CDR1 and CDR2: MNHEY, SVGAGI. The CDR3 loop spans 14 amino acids. CDR3 in DNA: TGTGCCAGCAGTTACAGAGCGGATTACTACGAGCAGTACTTC. It specifies CASSYRADYYEQYF.

The V gene is TRBV9, the J gene TRBJ2-7; D not resolved. Trimming removed 0 bases at V and 2 bases at J, with 12 bases between. The germline gives CDR1 SGDLS, CDR2 YYNGEE. The CDR3 is 15 residues long. The CDR3 region is CASSVDLLRAYEQYF. The CDR3 DNA reads as TGTGCCAGCAGCGTAGATCTTTTGCGAGCCTACGAGCAGTACTTC. The full variable domain, rest sourced from reference TRBV9 and TRBJ2-7, is DSGVTQTPKHLITATGQRVTLRCSPRSGDLSVYWYQQSLDQGLQFLIQYYNGEERAKGNILERFSAQQFPDLHSELNLSSLELGDSALYFCASSVDLLRAYEQYFGPGTRLTVT.

On this clone: Being one base from a much bigger clone, this may be a read error. The rearrangement uses TRBV4-2 and TRBJ2-6; 7 nucleotides agree with TRBD2. The CDR3 is made up of 16 amino acids. The ends lost 0 bases at V and 4 bases at J; junction bases unmatched: 3. The V gene's germline CDR1 is LGHNA and CDR2 YNFKEQ. The CDR3 loop is CASSQDAGVGANVLTF. The CDR3 DNA reads TGTGCCAGCAGCCAAGACGCGGGGGTGGGGGCCAACGTCCTGACTTTC.

J is TRBJ1-5 and V is TRBV7-7; D gene unclear. The CDR3 covers 13 residues. Germline lookup yields CDR1 SSHAT and CDR2 FNYEAQ (reference sequence). The V gene lost 2 bases and the J gene lost 6 bases, with 8 bases spanning the gap. CDR3 loop: CASSLTLSQPQHF. CDR3 bases: TGTGCCAGCAGCTTAACTCTCAGTCAGCCCCAGCATTTT.

The CDR3 region is CASSLEGGTNTGELFF. CDR3 bases: TGCGCCAGCAGCTTGGAGGGAGGGACGAACACCGGGGAGCTGTTTTTT. This chain uses TRBV5-1 with TRBJ2-2; 7 positions agree with TRBD2. The V segment lost 0 bases and the J segment 0 bases; nucleotides outside the gene matches: 2. Germline V gives CDR1 SGHRS, CDR2 YFSETQ. The CDR3 covers 16 residues.

This rearrangement joins TRBV28 to TRBJ1-2, with 7 nucleotides matching TRBD1. Trimming removed 11 bases from V and 4 bases from J; junction bases left unmatched: 10. CDR3 length: 13 amino acids. Germline-derived CDR1 and CDR2 are MDHEN and SYDVKM. The CDR3 DNA reads as TGTGCCGCAAGGGGGCAGACCCTCTATGGCTACACCTTC. Translated, it gives CAARGQTLYGYTF.

This chain links TRBV10-1 with TRBJ2-3; D possibly matches TRBD1 or TRBD2 (5 bases each). Looked up from germline, CDR1 is WNHNN and CDR2 is SYGVQD (reference sequence). The V and J ends lost 2 bases and 5 bases respectively, with 11 bases between them. This CDR3 region has 14 residues. As DNA, the CDR3 is TGCGCCAGCAGTGAGGTCCGGGACGAAGATACGCAGTATTTT. Encoded protein: CASSEVRDEDTQYF.